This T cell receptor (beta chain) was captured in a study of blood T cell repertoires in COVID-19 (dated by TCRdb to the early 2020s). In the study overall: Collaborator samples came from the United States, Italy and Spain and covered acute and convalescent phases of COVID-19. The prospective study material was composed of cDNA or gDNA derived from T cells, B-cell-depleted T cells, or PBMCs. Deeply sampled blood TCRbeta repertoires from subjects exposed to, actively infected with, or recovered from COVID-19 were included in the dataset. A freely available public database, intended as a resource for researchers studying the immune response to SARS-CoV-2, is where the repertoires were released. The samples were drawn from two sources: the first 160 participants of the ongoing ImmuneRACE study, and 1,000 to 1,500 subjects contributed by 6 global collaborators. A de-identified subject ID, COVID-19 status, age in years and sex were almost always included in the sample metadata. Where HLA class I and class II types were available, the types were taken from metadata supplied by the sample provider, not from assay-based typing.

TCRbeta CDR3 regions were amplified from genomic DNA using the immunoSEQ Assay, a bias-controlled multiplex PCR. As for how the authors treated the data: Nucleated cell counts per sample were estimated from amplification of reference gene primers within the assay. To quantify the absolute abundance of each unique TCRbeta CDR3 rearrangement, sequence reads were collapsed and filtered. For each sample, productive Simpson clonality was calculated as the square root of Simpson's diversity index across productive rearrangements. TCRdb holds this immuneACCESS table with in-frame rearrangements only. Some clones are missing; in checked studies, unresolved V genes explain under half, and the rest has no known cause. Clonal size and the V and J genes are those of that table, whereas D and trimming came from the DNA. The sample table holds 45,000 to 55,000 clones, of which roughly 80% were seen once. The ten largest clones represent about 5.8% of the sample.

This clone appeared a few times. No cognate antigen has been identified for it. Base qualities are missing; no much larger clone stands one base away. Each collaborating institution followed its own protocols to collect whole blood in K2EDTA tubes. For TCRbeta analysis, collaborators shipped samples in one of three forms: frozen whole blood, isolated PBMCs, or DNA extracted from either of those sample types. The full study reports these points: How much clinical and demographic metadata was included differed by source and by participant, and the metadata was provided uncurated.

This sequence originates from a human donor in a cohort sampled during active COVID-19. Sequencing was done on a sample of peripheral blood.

Here the CDR3 is given as CASSQTLAGGQNTQYF. The base sequence is TGCGCCAGCAGCCAAACACTAGCGGGGGGGCAAAATACGCAGTATTTT. The sequence is built from TRBV4-1 and TRBJ2-3; 13 nucleotides in the junction match TRBD2. The CDR3 runs 16 amino acids, cysteine and phenylalanine included. Kept here is only the CDR3 DNA, which spans 48 bases and is read in frame from base 1. From V the trimming removes 2 bases and from J it removes 7 bases, while the gene matches leave 6 bases of the junction unaccounted for. The CDR1 and CDR2 encoded by the germline V gene are MGHRA and YSYEKL.